The 22 T cell receptor beta chains below were found in one sample sequenced in a study of T-cell memory formation after mild COVID-19. MiXCR, run by TCRdb on the 5' RACE reads, gives a single entry per CDR3 protein. Here the sample spans approximately 500,000 distinct CDR3 sequences, about 23% being singletons. Sequencing was carried out using PBMCs or a T cell subset sorted from them (not recorded which). The source is an adult woman who had mild COVID-19 (a few samples of this study predate the infection). Cell type and time point are not known.

This clonotype was counted between two and nine times. The gene calls are TRBV27 and TRBJ2-7; TRBD1 matches at 7 bases. Germline-derived CDR1 and CDR2 are MNHEY and SMNVEV (reference sequence). This CDR3 contains 15 residues. Germline trimming cut 0 bases from V and 2 bases from J; bases unmatched to any gene: 4. As DNA, the CDR3 is TGTGCCAGCAGTTTATCACGACAGGGTGCCTACGAGCAGTACTTC. Translation gives CASSLSRQGAYEQYF.

The chain has TRBV7-8 and TRBJ2-3, with D hard to call. The germline gives CDR1 SGHVS, CDR2 FQNEAQ. The CDR3 consists of 17 residues. Between the trimmed V and J ends, which lost 1 base and 2 bases, there was a span of 16 bases. CDR3 in DNA: TGTGCCAGCAGCTTAGGGAACCTTCGAACCTACACAGATACGCAGTATTTT. Protein product: CASSLGNLRTYTDTQYF.

The chain joins TRBV15 to TRBJ1-5; 8 nucleotides match TRBD1. The germline gives CDR1 LNHNV, CDR2 YYDKDF (reference sequence). V gave up 8 bases and J gave up 2 bases; unmatched junction bases: 8. This CDR3 comprises 15 residues. The CDR3 DNA is TGTGCCACCGGGGTCGACAGGGGTGGCAATCAGCCCCAGCATTTT. Translated, it gives CATGVDRGGNQPQHF.

This sequence joins TRBV7-8 and TRBJ1-5, with D unclear. Germline CDR1 and CDR2: SGHVS and FQNEAQ. V was pared by 3 bases and J by 6 bases, with 9 bases between. This CDR3 region has 13 residues. Here the CDR3 DNA reads TGTGCCAGCAGCTTCCACCCGTCTCAGCCCCAGCATTTT. Its protein is CASSFHPSQPQHF.

This clonotype was seen a single time. This chain uses TRBV4-2 with TRBJ2-1, with TRBD2 identical over 12 bases. The V and J ends lost 4 bases and 6 bases, in that order; junction bases with no gene match: 16. Germline V gives CDR1 LGHNA, CDR2 YNFKEQ. This CDR3 has 19 residues. CDR3 protein: CASSPVGDSSGGGSNEQFF. CDR3 DNA sequence: TGTGCCAGCAGCCCAGTTGGAGACTCTAGCGGGGGGGGCTCCAATGAGCAGTTCTTC.

The table lists this clonotype with a few counts. The chain has TRBV5-8 and TRBJ2-1, with a tentative D call TRBD2 (6 bases). Germline V gene sequence: CDR1 SGHTS, CDR2 YDEGEE. Trimming cost V 3 bases and J 4 bases, with 11 bases left between them. The CDR3 extends over 14 amino acids. The CDR3 DNA sequence: TGTGCCAGCAGCTCGGGGGACGAATACAATGAGCAGTTCTTC. Translation: CASSSGDEYNEQFF.

This clonotype showed up just a few times. The chain uses TRBV5-1 and TRBJ1-2; 11 nucleotides line up with TRBD1. Per germline, CDR1 SGHRS and CDR2 YFSETQ. After removal of 3 bases from V and 4 bases from J, the junction contained 5 bases not matched to a gene. There are 15 residues in the CDR3. CDR3 coding DNA: TGCGCCAGCAGCTCCTCCGGGACAGGGGGCTATGGCTACACCTTC. Encoded protein: CASSSSGTGGYGYTF.

The chain employs TRBV7-8 and TRBJ2-3; 7 positions agree with TRBD2. The CDR3 is 14 residues long. Germline V gives CDR1 SGHVS, CDR2 FQNEAQ. The ends lost 5 bases at V and 2 bases at J; junction bases unmatched: 4. This CDR3 reads CASSPTSVTDTQYF. In DNA, the CDR3 is TGTGCCAGCAGCCCCACTAGCGTCACAGATACGCAGTATTTT.

The chain employs TRBV30 and TRBJ2-1; 8 nucleotides align to TRBD1. V shed 3 bases, J shed 5 bases, and the junction held 9 bases outside the gene matches. CDR1 and CDR2 (germline): GTSNPN, SVGIG (reference sequence). This CDR3 has 15 amino acids. CDR3: CAWRPTGALDNEQFF. The CDR3 nucleotides are TGTGCCTGGAGGCCGACAGGGGCCCTCGACAATGAGCAGTTCTTC. The variable domain in full, completed from reference TRBV30 and TRBJ2-1, reads SQTIHQWPATLVQPVGSPLSLECTVEGTSNPNLYWYRQAAGRGLQLLFYSVGIGQISSEVPQNLSASRPQDRQFILSSKKLLLSDSGFYLCAWRPTGALDNEQFFGPGTRLTVL.

This chain connects TRBV11-2 to TRBJ1-1; tentative D call: TRBD1 (6 bases). V lost 4 bases and J 1 base, leaving 13 bases between the germline ends. CDR1 SGHAT and CDR2 FQNNGV come from the germline V gene. CDR3 size: 15 residues. The CDR3 DNA sequence: TGTGCCAGCAGCTGGAACGGACAGACGAACACTGAAGCTTTCTTT. Protein sequence: CASSWNGQTNTEAFF.

V gene TRBV24-1 combines with J gene TRBJ2-7; 10 bases line up with TRBD2. V lost 5 bases, J lost 7 bases, and 4 bases stayed unmatched. The CDR3 covers 13 residues. The germline V gene has CDR1 KGHDR and CDR2 SFDVKD. This CDR3 reads CATSASGGGEQYF. For the CDR3, the DNA is TGTGCCACCAGTGCAAGCGGGGGGGGTGAGCAGTACTTC.

This clonotype appeared a few times. The chain is built from TRBV11-3 and TRBJ2-7; TRBD2 matches 16 bases. The CDR3 is 17 residues long. The V gene's germline CDR1 is SGHNT and CDR2 YENEEA. V lost 4 bases to trimming and J lost 4 bases; unmatched junction nucleotides: 7. As DNA, the CDR3 is TGTGCCAGCAGCTCACCGGGACTAGCGGGAGGGCGGTACGAGCAGTACTTC. Its translation: CASSSPGLAGGRYEQYF.

V is TRBV4-1 and J is TRBJ2-7, with a possible D match to TRBD1 (6 bases). The CDR3 has 17 amino acids. Germline CDR1 reads MGHRA; CDR2 reads YSYEKL. Trimming left V 1 base short and J 0 bases short, with 16 bases between. In nucleotides, the CDR3 is TGCGCCAGCAGCCAAGCGATAAGGGGGTTCCCCTCCTACGAGCAGTACTTC. This codes for CASSQAIRGFPSYEQYF.

The chain's CDR3 is CASSYSAPALTDTQYF. The CDR3 DNA reads as TGTGCCAGCAGTTACTCCGCCCCCGCTCTCACAGATACGCAGTATTTT. This chain joins TRBV6-6 and TRBJ2-3; D is undetermined. Germline V gene data show CDR1 as MNHNY and CDR2 as SVGAGI (reference sequence). Trimming cost V 0 bases and J 2 bases, with 12 bases left between them. This CDR3 has 16 amino acids.

This clonotype was seen repeatedly, ten times or more. The chain has TRBV5-1 and TRBJ1-4; 9 bases line up with TRBD1. There are 15 residues in the CDR3. In germline, CDR1 is SGHRS, CDR2 YFSETQ. V gave up 1 base and J gave up 5 bases; unmatched junction bases: 3. The CDR3 coding sequence is TGCGCCAGCAGCTTGTCGGGACAGGGAAATGAAAAACTGTTTTTT. Its protein product is CASSLSGQGNEKLFF.

This clonotype has more than one count but fewer than ten. The chain joins TRBV5-1 to TRBJ1-2; the D gene is possibly TRBD1 (6 bases). The V and J ends lost 0 bases and 9 bases respectively, with 24 bases between them. The CDR3 has 17 amino acids. Germline V gene data show CDR1 as SGHRS and CDR2 as YFSETQ. The CDR3 loop is CASSLDPPDRPLWSYTF. Here the CDR3 DNA reads TGCGCCAGCAGCTTGGATCCACCAGACAGGCCATTGTGGAGCTACACCTTC. Filled out from reference TRBV5-1 and TRBJ1-2, the complete variable domain reads KAGVTQTPRYLIKTRGQQVTLSCSPISGHRSVSWYQQTPGQGLQFLFEYFSETQRNKGNFPGRFSGRQFSNSRSEMNVSTLELGDSALYLCASSLDPPDRPLWSYTFGSGTRLTVV.

The CDR3, as DNA: TGTGCCAGCAGCCAGAGACTAGCTACCTACAATGAGCAGTTCTTC. As protein: CASSQRLATYNEQFF. V usage is TRBV3-1 and J usage is TRBJ2-1; 7 bases agree with TRBD2. This CDR3 region has 15 residues. Germline V gene lookup returns CDR1 LGHDT and CDR2 YNNKEL (reference sequence). The ends lost 3 bases at V and 2 bases at J; junction bases unmatched: 4.

The chain has TRBV24-1 and TRBJ1-1; 7 bases align to TRBD1. Germline CDR1 is KGHDR and CDR2 is SFDVKD. This CDR3 spans 13 amino acids. Trimming removed 0 bases from V and 11 bases from J; junction bases left unmatched: 5. Here the CDR3 reads CATSDLQTGTAFF. CDR3 in DNA: TGTGCCACCAGTGATTTGCAGACAGGGACGGCTTTCTTT.

This clonotype was recorded a few times. V usage is TRBV7-3 and J usage is TRBJ2-2; the match to TRBD2 covers 9 bases. Trimming at V came to 1 base and at J to 4 bases, leaving 7 bases not matched to a gene. This CDR3 is built from 17 residues. Germline V gives CDR1 SGHTA, CDR2 FQGTGA. DNA for the CDR3: TGTGCCAGCAGCTTAAGCCCCTCGCGGGAGGGCACCGGGGAGCTGTTTTTT. Protein: CASSLSPSREGTGELFF.

This chain links TRBV24-1 with TRBJ2-1; 10 nucleotides agree with TRBD1. The trim removed 6 bases at V and 3 bases at J, leaving 7 bases unmatched. The CDR3 consists of 16 residues. CDR1 and CDR2 (germline): KGHDR, SFDVKD. The CDR3, as DNA: TGTGCCACCAGTACAAAAAGGACAGGGGGCTACAATGAGCAGTTCTTC. It translates to CATSTKRTGGYNEQFF.

The rearrangement links TRBV7-3 to TRBJ2-3, with 10 nucleotides matching TRBD2. This CDR3 contains 15 residues. V dropped 7 bases and J dropped 3; count of bases not matched to a gene: 7. Germline V gives CDR1 SGHTA, CDR2 FQGTGA. In DNA form, the CDR3 reads TGTGCCAGCACCGGCGGGACTAGCGAAACAGATACGCAGTATTTT. Protein product: CASTGGTSETDTQYF.

The chain links TRBV6-2 or TRBV6-3 to TRBJ1-1; D is unresolved. V was cut by 2 bases and J by 6 bases, with 10 bases left in between. The germline V gene encodes CDR1 MNHEY and CDR2 SVGEGT. The CDR3 is 13 residues long. Written as DNA, the CDR3 is TGTGCCAGCAGTTACCGGGCAGCGTCTGAAGCTTTCTTT. The encoded protein is CASSYRAASEAFF.